The T cell receptor beta chain described here comes from a study of regulatory dendritic cells for organ transplantation. Whole-study findings and limits: Regulatory dendritic cells appeared to expand memory CD8+ clones less than mature ones. Naive CD4+ and CD8+ repertoires were highly diverse; memory CD8+ was most oligoclonal. Between individuals, the alloreactive memory CD8+ T cell pool differed considerably.

This CDR3 contains 13 residues. The V end was cut by 4 bases, the J end by 2 bases, with 8 bases between. From germline, CDR1 is SGHAT and CDR2 FQDESV (reference sequence). Memory T cells were CD45RO+, naive were CD45RA+, sorted by FACS. Concerning this clone: Antigen specificity is unknown.

The method was immunoSEQ multiplex PCR; TCRdb's version includes in-frame clones alone and lacks a portion of them. Of approximately 35,000 clones in the sample, roughly nine tenths were seen once. This clonotype originated in a human donor in good health. Sequences were obtained from naive CD4+ T cells from blood. The sample's subset: CD45RA+ naive T cells. The rearrangement links TRBV11-1 to TRBJ1-1; TRBD1 is a possible D gene (5 bases). CDR3 amino acids: CASSSDRNTEAFF. The CDR3 DNA sequence: TGTGCCAGCAGCTCAGACAGAAACACTGAAGCTTTCTTT.